This T cell receptor (beta chain) was documented in a study of control samples from healthy donors and cancer patients. Some clones are missing from TCRdb's copy, which holds only in-frame ones; the method was immunoSEQ multiplex PCR. The sample consists of around 100,000 clones, roughly 87% of them appearing once. Germline V gene lookup returns CDR1 LNHDA and CDR2 SQIVND (reference sequence). There are 14 residues in the CDR3. V lost 3 bases and J lost 4, with 9 bases in between. Material: blood. The origin of this receptor is a woman in her forties or fifties in good health. V and J are TRBV19 and TRBJ1-4, with D tentatively TRBD1 (6 bases). The CDR3 is CASSITGFNEKLFF. CDR3 coding DNA: TGTGCCAGTAGTATCACAGGGTTTAATGAAAAACTGTTTTTT.